This T cell receptor beta chain was captured in a study of shared clonotypes between healthy human individuals. CDR3 length: 13 residues. The V gene's germline CDR1 is SQVTM and CDR2 ANQGSEA. V lost 8 bases and J lost 1; bases outside the gene matches: 7. TCRdb's copy holds only in-frame clones and misses some; the assay was immunoSEQ multiplex PCR. The sample consists of roughly 1.5 million clones, 95% to 99% of them appearing once. General observations from the study: The expectation was that sequencing depth would affect clonotype sharing among donors. Around 4.9% of naive CD4 clonotypes were shared across several donors.

A remark on this clone: What it recognizes is unknown.

The specimen sequenced was naive CD4+ T cells sorted from blood. Subset denoted: CD45RA+ positively selected. The source of this sequence is a man younger than 45 in good health. The chain uses TRBV29-1 and TRBJ1-1; 7 bases are a match to TRBD1. The CDR3 protein is CSSGGQRNTEAFF. The CDR3 DNA follows: TGCAGCAGCGGGGGACAGCGGAACACTGAAGCTTTCTTT.